This TCR beta chain was sequenced during a study of blood T cell repertoires in COVID-19. Study summary: COVID-19 samples collected from the United States, Italy and Spain covered acute and convalescent phases.

Looked up from germline, CDR1 is SGHNT and CDR2 is YYREEE (reference sequence). V was pared by 1 base and J by 7 bases, with 4 bases of the junction left unmatched. There are 14 residues in the CDR3. Participant-given clinical history determined each cohort assignment. The table came from immunoSEQ multiplex PCR; TCRdb's copy has only in-frame clones and leaves some out. The sample lists about 280,000 clones, approximately 90% occurring once. The chain combines TRBV5-4 with TRBJ2-1, with 8 bases matching TRBD2. The sample was PBMCs or T cells enriched from blood (not recorded which). This receptor was identified in a man aged 40-49 years who had been exposed to COVID-19. CDR3 sequence (DNA): TGTGCCAGCAGCTTGCAAGGGACTAGAAATGAGCAGTTCTTC. It codes for CASSLQGTRNEQFF. Full variable domain (outside the CDR3, taken from reference TRBV5-4 and TRBJ2-1): ETGVTQSPTHLIKTRGQQVTLRCSSQSGHNTVSWYQQALGQGPQFIFQYYREEENGRGNFPPRFSGLQFPNYSSELNVNALELDDSALYLCASSLQGTRNEQFFGPGTRLTVL.